This TCR beta chain was identified in a study of cytomegalovirus exposure and HLA in healthy donors. The CDR3 covers 14 residues. Germline V CDR1 and CDR2: SGHAT, FQNNGV. With 4 bases clipped from V and 2 bases from J, the junction kept 5 bases outside the gene matches. The repertoire was sequenced with immunoSEQ multiplex PCR; TCRdb's copy has only in-frame clones and lacks some. The sample shows roughly 350,000 clones, roughly 85% of them seen only once. Material for sequencing was PBMCs. The rearrangement joins TRBV11-2 to TRBJ2-7, with 7 bases aligning to TRBD2. This sequence originates from a woman in her late teens or twenties in good health and CMV-seronegative. The DNA of the CDR3 is TGTGCCAGCAGCTGGGGGGGAGAGCCCTACGAGCAGTACTTC. Protein sequence: CASSWGGEPYEQYF.